The 16 T cell receptor beta chains given below trace back to one sample, sequenced in a study of cytotoxic CD8 clonotypes in ibrutinib-treated CLL. The protocol was immunoSEQ multiplex PCR, while the TCRdb copy is restricted to in-frame clones and leaves out a portion. The profile shows tens of thousands of clones, over 45% of them singletons. This specimen was PBMCs, taken before ibrutinib treatment. The receptors shown here come from a human donor with chronic lymphocytic leukemia.

This clone has ten or more counts. The chain joins TRBV9 to TRBJ2-5; D is ambiguous. This CDR3 is built from 12 residues. V was shortened by 4 bases and J by 7 bases, with 11 bases between the two germline ends. The germline gives CDR1 SGDLS, CDR2 YYNGEE. The CDR3 DNA sequence: TGTGCCAGCAGCAAGCCCTCGGGGACCCAGTACTTC. Encoded protein: CASSKPSGTQYF.

The chain uses TRBV5-6 and TRBJ1-3, with D possibly being TRBD1 (5 bases). Trimming pared 1 base from V and 3 bases from J, leaving 14 bases between. This CDR3 comprises 16 residues. Germline CDR1 is SGHDT and CDR2 is YYEEEE. The DNA of the CDR3 is TGTGCCAGCAGCTTGTTTGCGGGGGATTATGGAAACACCATATATTTT. Translating it yields CASSLFAGDYGNTIYF.

CDR3 DNA: TGTGCCAGCAGCGTAGATCTTTGGAGGGGAAGGTCCACGGAGGGCAATGAGCAGTTCTTC. Protein sequence: CASSVDLWRGRSTEGNEQFF. This chain uses TRBV9 with TRBJ2-1; TRBD2 might be the D (6 bases). Germline V gene data show CDR1 as SGDLS and CDR2 as YYNGEE. CDR3 length equals 20 residues. Trimming left V 0 bases short and J 6 bases short, with 28 bases between. Together with reference TRBV9 and TRBJ2-1, the CDR3 gives the full variable domain: DSGVTQTPKHLITATGQRVTLRCSPRSGDLSVYWYQQSLDQGLQFLIQYYNGEERAKGNILERFSAQQFPDLHSELNLSSLELGDSALYFCASSVDLWRGRSTEGNEQFFGPGTRLTVL.

The chain has TRBV19 and TRBJ2-3, with 14 bases matching TRBD2. The CDR3 covers 23 residues. V lost 5 bases, J lost 4 bases, and 26 bases stayed unmatched. Germline V lookup: CDR1 LNHDA, CDR2 SQIVND (reference sequence). This CDR3 reads CASSRGLAGGLLRHTSRADTQYF. CDR3 DNA: TGTGCCAGTAGTCGCGGACTAGCGGGGGGCCTCCTTCGACACACTTCACGAGCAGATACGCAGTATTTT.

The rearrangement joins TRBV27 to TRBJ2-3, with D possibly being TRBD1 (5 bases). CDR3 size: 14 residues. V was pared by 2 bases and J by 3 bases, with 9 bases between. The germline V gene has CDR1 MNHEY and CDR2 SMNVEV (reference sequence). The CDR3 DNA reads as TGTGCCAGCAGTTTAGGTTCAGGGACAGATACGCAGTATTTT. This translates into CASSLGSGTDTQYF.

This chain links TRBV19 with TRBJ1-4; 7 bases are a match to TRBD1. V gave up 1 base and J gave up 4 bases; unmatched junction bases: 6. This CDR3 contains 16 residues. Per germline, CDR1 LNHDA and CDR2 SQIVND (reference sequence). In DNA form, the CDR3 reads TGTGCCAGTAGTATAGCCGGGACAGCTCTTAATGAAAAACTGTTTTTT. Protein sequence: CASSIAGTALNEKLFF.

CDR3 in amino acids: CASSLLQGEEKLFF. DNA of the CDR3: TGCGCCAGCAGCTTGTTACAGGGAGAGGAAAAACTGTTTTTT. V and J are TRBV5-1 and TRBJ1-4, with a weak D call TRBD1 (6 bases). The CDR3 extends over 14 amino acids. Trimming cost V 1 base and J 8 bases, with 12 bases left between them. CDR1 is SGHRS, CDR2 YFSETQ, per germline. The full variable domain, rest sourced from reference TRBV5-1 and TRBJ1-4, is KAGVTQTPRYLIKTRGQQVTLSCSPISGHRSVSWYQQTPGQGLQFLFEYFSETQRNKGNFPGRFSGRQFSNSRSEMNVSTLELGDSALYLCASSLLQGEEKLFFGSGTQLSVL.

The chain joins TRBV28 to TRBJ2-7, with 7 bases identical to TRBD1. V lost 3 bases to trimming and J lost 3 bases; unmatched junction nucleotides: 11. This CDR3 has 16 residues. Germline-derived CDR1 and CDR2 are MDHEN and SYDVKM. The DNA for the CDR3 is TGTGCCAGCAGTTTTACCTTGAGGGGGCTGAGCTACGAGCAGTACTTC. Its translation is CASSFTLRGLSYEQYF.

This sequence joins TRBV2 and TRBJ1-4; 11 bases align to TRBD1. V lost 5 bases, J lost 8 bases, and 4 bases stayed unmatched. This CDR3 region has 14 residues. Germline values: CDR1 SNHLY, CDR2 FYNNEI. The CDR3 is CASSPDRGREKLFF. CDR3 coding DNA: TGTGCCAGCAGTCCGGACAGGGGGCGCGAAAAACTGTTTTTT.

V and J are TRBV27 and TRBJ1-5; D is ambiguous. Germline lookup yields CDR1 MNHEY and CDR2 SMNVEV (reference sequence). V was pared by 3 bases and J by 7 bases, with 13 bases between. There are 14 residues in the CDR3. This CDR3 reads CASSFGAGNQPQHF. The CDR3 DNA follows: TGTGCCAGCAGTTTCGGTGCGGGGAACCAGCCCCAGCATTTT.

The chain carries TRBV4-1 and TRBJ2-7; D not resolved. Germline lookup yields CDR1 MGHRA and CDR2 YSYEKL. This CDR3 spans 16 amino acids. The V end was cut by 0 bases, the J end by 2 bases, with 14 bases between. The CDR3 nucleotides are TGCGCCAGCAGCCAAGATCAAGCCGGGTTCGCCTACGAGCAGTACTTC. This codes for CASSQDQAGFAYEQYF.

This clone came up a few times. The CDR3 nucleotides are TGTGCCAGCAGCTTAGGGGGGCCTAGCGAGCAGTACTTC. Translated, it gives CASSLGGPSEQYF. The chain links TRBV7-3 to TRBJ2-7; D may correspond to TRBD1 or TRBD2 (6 bases each). The CDR3 loop spans 13 amino acids. Trimming took off 2 bases at V and 6 bases at J, with 11 bases between the two ends. Per the germline V gene, CDR1 is SGHTA and CDR2 is FQGTGA.

The J gene is TRBJ2-3, the V gene TRBV18; no clear D. The germline V and J ends were trimmed by 6 bases and 5 bases, with 18 bases remaining between them. The CDR3 totals 15 residues. CDR1 is KGHSH, CDR2 LQKENI, per germline. CDR3 nucleotide sequence: TGTGCCAGCTCTCCGGGCCCCAACTGGGAAGATACGCAGTATTTT. Protein sequence: CASSPGPNWEDTQYF.

The chain employs TRBV28 and TRBJ2-1; TRBD1 agrees at 7 bases. The CDR3 has 15 residues. In germline, CDR1 is MDHEN, CDR2 SYDVKM. J gave up 2 bases and V 6 bases, and 7 bases lay outside the gene matches. The CDR3 here is CASRPPGGTYNEQFF. The DNA of the CDR3 is TGTGCCAGCAGACCCCCAGGGGGTACCTACAATGAGCAGTTCTTC.

This chain links TRBV2 with TRBJ2-1; no reliable D call. This CDR3 contains 14 residues. From germline, CDR1 is SNHLY and CDR2 FYNNEI. Between the trimmed V and J ends, which lost 3 bases and 2 bases, there was a span of 8 bases. The CDR3 loop reads CASSEGRTYNEQFF. In nucleotides, the CDR3 is TGTGCCAGCAGTGAGGGCAGAACCTACAATGAGCAGTTCTTC.

J is TRBJ2-5 and V is TRBV13; the match to TRBD2 covers 7 bases. The CDR3 covers 15 residues. In germline, CDR1 is PRHDT, CDR2 FYEKMQ (reference sequence). The J segment lost 5 bases and the V segment lost 4 bases, leaving 10 bases of the junction unmatched. CDR3 coding DNA: TGTGCCAGCAGCTCCCCCTCGGGGGGTGAGGAGACCCAGTACTTC. This sequence encodes CASSSPSGGEETQYF.